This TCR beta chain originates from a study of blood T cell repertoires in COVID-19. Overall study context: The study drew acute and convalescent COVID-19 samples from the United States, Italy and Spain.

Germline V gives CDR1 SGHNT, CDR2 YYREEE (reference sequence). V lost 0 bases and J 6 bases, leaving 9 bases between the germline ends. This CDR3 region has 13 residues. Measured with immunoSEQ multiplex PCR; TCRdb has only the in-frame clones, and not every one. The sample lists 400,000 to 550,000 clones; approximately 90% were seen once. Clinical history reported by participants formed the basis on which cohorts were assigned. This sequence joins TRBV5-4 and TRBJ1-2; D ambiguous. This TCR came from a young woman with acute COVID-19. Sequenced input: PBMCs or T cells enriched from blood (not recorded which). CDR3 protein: CASSLVQMDGYTF. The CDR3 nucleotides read TGTGCCAGCAGCTTGGTACAAATGGATGGCTACACCTTC.